Below are 8 T cell receptor beta chains sequenced from a single sample in a study of T cell responses to AZD1222 COVID-19 vaccine. Assay: immunoSEQ multiplex PCR; the TCRdb copy retains only in-frame clones and omits some. The data contain roughly 130,000 clones, 91% of them singletons. Source: peripheral blood, taken 28 days after the second dose of the MenACWY control vaccine. These receptors originate from an adult who received the MenACWY meningococcal vaccine as a control.

V gene TRBV7-3 combines with J gene TRBJ2-1; TRBD1 agrees at 7 bases. Germline loops: CDR1 SGHTA, CDR2 FQGTGA. The CDR3 consists of 17 residues. After removal of 0 bases from V and 0 bases from J, the junction contained 5 bases not matched to a gene. CDR3 sequence (DNA): TGTGCCAGCAGCTTAACAGGACGGGACAGCTCCTACAATGAGCAGTTCTTC. Translation gives CASSLTGRDSSYNEQFF.

The V and J genes are TRBV2 and TRBJ2-1, with D tentatively TRBD1 (6 bases). CDR1 and CDR2 (germline): SNHLY, FYNNEI. The germline V and J ends were trimmed by 10 bases and 0 bases, with 19 bases remaining between them. The length of the CDR3 is 16 residues. The CDR3: CANQRQALSSYNEQFF. The CDR3 DNA sequence: TGTGCCAATCAAAGACAGGCCTTGAGCTCCTACAATGAGCAGTTCTTC.

The chain uses TRBV6-5 and TRBJ2-5; 9 bases align to TRBD1. The CDR3 is 14 amino acids. Losses at the gene ends were 5 bases for V and 3 bases for J; bases not matched to a gene: 4. The germline CDR1 and CDR2 sequences are MNHEY and SVGAGI. The chain's CDR3 is CASSRTGVKETQYF. As DNA, the CDR3 is TGTGCCAGCAGTCGGACAGGGGTTAAAGAGACCCAGTACTTC.

The rearrangement joins TRBV7-2 to TRBJ1-3, with 11 bases fitting TRBD1. J gave up 0 bases and V 3 bases, and 7 bases lay outside the gene matches. Germline loops: CDR1 SGHTA, CDR2 FQGNSA. The CDR3 covers 18 residues. The CDR3 sequence is CASSFFGGTGGSGNTIYF. CDR3 DNA sequence: TGTGCCAGCAGCTTCTTCGGAGGGACAGGGGGCTCTGGAAACACCATATATTTT.

The chain recombines TRBV5-4 with TRBJ2-3, with 7 bases matching TRBD2. This CDR3 region has 15 residues. Germline CDR1 SGHNT, CDR2 YYREEE (reference sequence). V trimming: 2 bases; J trimming: 2 bases; junction bases outside the gene matches: 5. The CDR3 nucleotides are TGTGCCAGCAGCTTCGGGGGGAAATTCACAGATACGCAGTATTTT. Translation: CASSFGGKFTDTQYF. The whole variable domain, remainder taken from reference TRBV5-4 and TRBJ2-3, is ETGVTQSPTHLIKTRGQQVTLRCSSQSGHNTVSWYQQALGQGPQFIFQYYREEENGRGNFPPRFSGLQFPNYSSELNVNALELDDSALYLCASSFGGKFTDTQYFGPGTRLTVL.

The genes are TRBV19 and TRBJ2-1; TRBD2 matches at 14 bases. The CDR3 sequence is 16 residues long. The V gene's germline CDR1 is LNHDA and CDR2 SQIVND (reference sequence). V was pared by 5 bases and J by 2 bases, with 2 bases of the junction left unmatched. The CDR3 is CASSRTSGGPYNEQFF. For the CDR3, the DNA is TGTGCCAGTAGTCGGACTAGCGGGGGGCCCTACAATGAGCAGTTCTTC.

This clone showed up just once. This chain links TRBV6-5 with TRBJ2-7; D is uncertain. CDR3 length equals 14 residues. Trimming removed 7 bases from V and 4 bases from J, with 17 bases in between. Germline V gene sequence: CDR1 MNHEY, CDR2 SVGAGI. DNA for the CDR3: TGTGCCAGCAAATTGGAGTTGGGTGCTTACGAGCAGTACTTC. Protein: CASKLELGAYEQYF.

This chain links TRBV19 with TRBJ2-6; the D is unclear. The V end was cut by 0 bases, the J end by 2 bases, with 8 bases between. Germline-derived CDR1 and CDR2 are LNHDA and SQIVND (reference sequence). The CDR3 is made up of 16 amino acids. CDR3 DNA: TGTGCCAGTAGTATAGAACGGGCCCCTGGGGCCAACGTCCTGACTTTC. Protein: CASSIERAPGANVLTF. The full variable domain, in which reference TRBV19 and TRBJ2-6 provide the parts outside the CDR3, is DGGITQSPKYLFRKEGQNVTLSCEQNLNHDAMYWYRQDPGQGLRLIYYSQIVNDFQKGDIAEGYSVSREKKESFPLTVTSAQKNPTAFYLCASSIERAPGANVLTFGAGSRLTVL.